The 9 T cell receptor beta chains below were found in one sample sequenced in a study of T cell responses to AZD1222 COVID-19 vaccine. Repertoires were generated with immunoSEQ multiplex PCR, while TCRdb's copy carries only in-frame clones and drops some. Of some 180,000 clones in the sample, 85% to 95% were seen once. The sequenced sample was peripheral blood, obtained 28 days after the second dose of the MenACWY control vaccine. All receptors derive from an adult who received the MenACWY meningococcal vaccine as a control.

V gene TRBV2 combines with J gene TRBJ1-5; the D gene is possibly TRBD1 (6 bases). The CDR3 extends over 14 amino acids. Germline V CDR1 and CDR2: SNHLY, FYNNEI. V lost 9 bases to trimming and J lost 1 base, with 13 bases between them. CDR3 bases: TGTGCCAGTACTGGACAGTTCAGCAATCAGCCCCAGCATTTT. Its translation is CASTGQFSNQPQHF.

On this clone: This CDR3 is also generated by other DNA sequences in the sample. CDR3 region: CASSPSGSSYNEQFF. The CDR3 bases are TGTGCCAGCAGTCCCAGCGGGAGCTCCTACAATGAGCAGTTCTTC. This sequence joins TRBV3-1 (or the pseudogene TRBV3-2) and TRBJ2-1; 8 nucleotides line up with TRBD2. V was pared by 6 bases and J by 0 bases, with 4 bases of the junction left unmatched. This CDR3 has 15 residues. Per germline, CDR1 LGHDT and CDR2 YNNKEL (reference sequence).

The chain uses TRBV5-6 and TRBJ1-2, with 7 bases fitting TRBD1. The germline V gene encodes CDR1 SGHDT and CDR2 YYEEEE. Trimming removed 2 bases from V and 0 bases from J; junction bases left unmatched: 1. This CDR3 spans 14 amino acids. CDR3 protein: CASSFDRANYGYTF. The DNA of the CDR3 is TGTGCCAGCAGCTTTGACAGGGCTAACTATGGCTACACCTTC.

V gene TRBV4-2 combines with J gene TRBJ1-1, with 8 bases matching TRBD1. Germline trimming cut 1 base from V and 0 bases from J; bases unmatched to any gene: 4. The CDR3 is made up of 16 amino acids. Germline values: CDR1 LGHNA, CDR2 YNFKEQ. The CDR3 protein is CASSQAGTGLNTEAFF. CDR3 DNA: TGTGCCAGCAGCCAAGCCGGGACAGGATTGAACACTGAAGCTTTCTTT.

The chain combines TRBV7-2 with TRBJ2-3, with a possible D match to TRBD1 (5 bases). Germline V lookup: CDR1 SGHTA, CDR2 FQGNSA. Trimming stripped 5 bases from V and 0 bases from J, with 9 bases between. This CDR3 comprises 14 residues. CDR3 protein: CASSPDRSTDTQYF. The CDR3 DNA reads as TGTGCCAGCAGCCCCGACAGAAGCACAGATACGCAGTATTTT.

The rearrangement links TRBV28 to TRBJ2-7; D is perhaps TRBD1 (5 bases). There are 13 residues in the CDR3. Trimming pared 11 bases from V and 0 bases from J, leaving 14 bases between. Per germline, CDR1 MDHEN and CDR2 SYDVKM. The CDR3 spells CAAMGQASYEQYF. CDR3 DNA sequence: TGTGCCGCGATGGGGCAGGCCTCCTACGAGCAGTACTTC.

This chain joins TRBV28 and TRBJ1-4, with 7 bases matching TRBD1. V shed 0 bases and J 10 bases; nucleotides not matched to a gene: 8. The CDR3 consists of 15 residues. Germline V gene lookup returns CDR1 MDHEN and CDR2 SYDVKM. The CDR3 loop reads CASSLWAREGAKLFF. CDR3 DNA sequence: TGTGCCAGCAGTTTATGGGCCAGGGAGGGGGCAAAACTGTTTTTT.

This clone was observed once. The rearrangement links TRBV6-5 to TRBJ1-5; D is unresolved. The V end lost 7 bases, the J end lost 4 bases, and 17 bases lay between the germline ends. Germline lookup yields CDR1 MNHEY and CDR2 SVGAGI. The CDR3 totals 15 residues. CDR3 in DNA: TGTGCCAGCATTGGACTCTCGGTAGGGAATCAGCCCCAGCATTTT. The encoded protein is CASIGLSVGNQPQHF.

This chain uses TRBV10-3 with TRBJ1-2; 11 bases line up with TRBD1. The J segment lost 3 bases and the V segment lost 5 bases, leaving 2 bases of the junction unmatched. The CDR3 consists of 14 residues. Per the germline V gene, CDR1 is ENHRY and CDR2 is SYGVKD. CDR3 sequence: CAISWTGGDYGYTF. The CDR3 DNA is TGTGCCATCAGTTGGACAGGGGGCGACTATGGCTACACCTTC.